These 22 T cell receptor beta chains were all obtained from the same sample, sequenced in a study of blood T cell repertoires in COVID-19 (dated by TCRdb to the early 2020s). Libraries were constructed by the immunoSEQ multiplex PCR assay. TCRdb mirrors the immuneACCESS table, restricted to in-frame sequences. Some clones are absent from its copies; in checked studies, under half trace to an unresolved V gene, and the reason for the others is unknown. The sample records about 200,000 clones, roughly 90% of which are singletons. Clones ranked in the top ten supply over 7% of the sample. Sample: PBMCs or T cells enriched from blood (not recorded which). The receptors stem from a woman aged 18-29 years who had recovered from COVID-19.

V and J are TRBV28 and TRBJ1-2, with TRBD1 matching over 8 bases. The CDR3 sequence is 14 residues long. The V gene's germline CDR1 is MDHEN and CDR2 SYDVKM. Losses at the gene ends were 6 bases for V and 7 bases for J; bases not matched to a gene: 10. Here the CDR3 reads CASSTTGQGLGYTF. Here the CDR3 DNA reads TGTGCCAGCAGCACCACCGGACAGGGCCTTGGCTACACCTTC.

The chain carries TRBV28 and TRBJ2-1; TRBD1 aligns across 8 bases. The CDR3 length is 15 residues. Unmatched junction bases numbered 7, after V lost 4 bases and J lost 5 bases. Germline assignment: CDR1 MDHEN and CDR2 SYDVKM. CDR3 sequence (DNA): TGTGCCAGCAGTTCCGCCGGACAGGGCGACAATGAGCAGTTCTTC. Amino acid sequence: CASSSAGQGDNEQFF.

V gene TRBV28 combines with J gene TRBJ1-6; D is ambiguous. V gave up 7 bases and J gave up 5 bases, with 15 bases separating them. The CDR3 totals 15 residues. Germline V gene data show CDR1 as MDHEN and CDR2 as SYDVKM. The chain's CDR3 is CASTIIQKHNSPLHF. The CDR3 region has the DNA TGTGCCAGCACCATCATACAGAAGCATAATTCACCCCTCCACTTT. Together with reference TRBV28 and TRBJ1-6, the CDR3 gives the full variable domain: DVKVTQSSRYLVKRTGEKVFLECVQDMDHENMFWYRQDPGLGLRLIYFSYDVKMKEKGDIPEGYSVSREKKERFSLILESASTNQTSMYLCASTIIQKHNSPLHFGNGTRLTVT.

The chain uses TRBV7-9 and TRBJ2-6; unclear D gene. Per the germline V gene, CDR1 is SEHNR and CDR2 is FQNEAQ (reference sequence). V was clipped by 1 base and J by 4 bases, with 11 bases between them. CDR3 length equals 16 residues. The CDR3 reads CASSLVGVPGANVLTF. CDR3 bases: TGTGCCAGCAGCTTAGTAGGAGTACCCGGGGCCAACGTCCTGACTTTC.

This clone was seen a handful of times. The V and J genes are TRBV29-1 and TRBJ2-1, with D unresolved. V was shortened by 5 bases and J by 4 bases, with 9 bases between the two germline ends. The length of the CDR3 is 12 residues. Germline CDR1 reads SQVTM; CDR2 reads ANQGSEA. The CDR3 DNA reads as TGCAGCGTTAGTGTCCAGTACAATGAGCAGTTCTTC. This translates into CSVSVQYNEQFF.

As DNA, the CDR3 is TGTGCCAGCAGCTTATCAAGAGTGGGCAATCAGCCCCAGCATTTT. This translates into CASSLSRVGNQPQHF. The genes are TRBV7-2 and TRBJ1-5; no firm D call. This CDR3 contains 15 residues. Germline CDR1 is SGHTA and CDR2 is FQGNSA. The V end was cut by 2 bases, the J end by 2 bases, with 10 bases between.

The V and J genes are TRBV18 and TRBJ2-1; the match to TRBD1 covers 8 bases. The germline CDR1 and CDR2 sequences are KGHSH and LQKENI. J gave up 9 bases and V 4 bases, and 23 bases lay outside the gene matches. The CDR3 sequence is 19 residues long. CDR3 loop: CASSLNYYSRGQAEGEQFF. The CDR3 coding sequence is TGTGCCAGCTCACTCAACTATTATTCTCGGGGACAGGCCGAAGGTGAGCAGTTCTTC.

The chain employs TRBV15 and TRBJ1-6; the D is unclear. The CDR3 has 12 residues. Trimming removed 0 bases at V and 11 bases at J, with 5 bases between. CDR1 and CDR2 (germline): LNHNV, YYDKDF (reference sequence). CDR3 bases: TGTGCCACCAGCAGAGACGTCCCACCCCTCCACTTT. Translation: CATSRDVPPLHF.

V is TRBV5-6 and J is TRBJ2-5; 7 positions agree with TRBD1. The length of the CDR3 is 13 residues. The germline gives CDR1 SGHDT, CDR2 YYEEEE. The ends lost 3 bases at V and 3 bases at J; junction bases unmatched: 2. The CDR3 here is CASSSGTEETQYF. DNA of the CDR3: TGTGCCAGCAGCTCCGGGACAGAAGAGACCCAGTACTTC.

This sequence joins TRBV6-1 and TRBJ2-5, with TRBD2 identical over 16 bases. The germline V gene encodes CDR1 MNHNS and CDR2 SASEGT. Unmatched junction bases numbered 9, after V lost 4 bases and J lost 4 bases. CDR3 length: 18 residues. CDR3 residues: CASSVEGLAGGLRETQYF. As DNA, the CDR3 is TGTGCCAGCAGTGTGGAGGGACTAGCGGGGGGGTTAAGAGAGACCCAGTACTTC.

This clone was detected only a few times. This chain connects TRBV29-1 to TRBJ2-7, with 9 bases identical to TRBD1. V shed 4 bases and J 3 bases; nucleotides not matched to a gene: 7. The CDR3 sequence is 14 residues long. The V gene's germline CDR1 is SQVTM and CDR2 ANQGSEA. The CDR3 region is CSVVGDRVGYEQYF. The CDR3 nucleotides are TGCAGCGTTGTAGGGGACAGGGTAGGCTACGAGCAGTACTTC.

This clone was counted once. This rearrangement joins TRBV30 to TRBJ1-6, with 8 bases that match TRBD1. The germline V gene has CDR1 GTSNPN and CDR2 SVGIG (reference sequence). V dropped 3 bases and J dropped 7; count of bases not matched to a gene: 5. The CDR3 sequence is 14 residues long. The CDR3 loop reads CAWSPGQGNSPLHF. CDR3 nucleotides: TGTGCCTGGAGCCCTGGACAGGGAAATTCACCCCTCCACTTT.

The chain recombines TRBV4-2 with TRBJ2-1; 7 positions match TRBD1. The CDR3 extends over 15 amino acids. The germline V gene has CDR1 LGHNA and CDR2 YNFKEQ. Trimming at V came to 0 bases and at J to 4 bases, leaving 3 bases not matched to a gene. Here the CDR3 reads CASSQEPGQYNEQFF. CDR3 nucleotides: TGTGCCAGCAGCCAAGAACCGGGACAGTACAATGAGCAGTTCTTC.

Details on this clone: The same CDR3 also results from other DNA sequences found in this sample. The rearrangement links TRBV5-1 to TRBJ1-1, with 8 bases aligning to TRBD1. V shed 4 bases and J 1 base; nucleotides not matched to a gene: 3. Per germline, CDR1 SGHRS and CDR2 YFSETQ. The CDR3 contains 14 residues. The CDR3 protein is CASSPGQGNTEAFF. Written as DNA, the CDR3 is TGCGCCAGCAGCCCCGGACAGGGGAACACTGAAGCTTTCTTT.

A single count supports this clone. The rearrangement uses TRBV3-1 (or the pseudogene TRBV3-2) and TRBJ2-7; 8 nucleotides line up with TRBD2. V gave up 1 base and J gave up 4 bases; unmatched junction bases: 3. The germline CDR1 and CDR2 sequences are LGHDT and YNNKEL (reference sequence). The CDR3 has 14 residues. CDR3 loop: CASSQVPGGYEQYF. CDR3 nucleotide sequence: TGTGCCAGCAGCCAAGTCCCGGGAGGGTACGAGCAGTACTTC.

The V call is TRBV5-1, the J call TRBJ1-1, with D unclear. V was shortened by 0 bases and J by 0 bases, with 12 bases between the two germline ends. CDR3 size: 16 residues. Germline lookup yields CDR1 SGHRS and CDR2 YFSETQ. The CDR3 loop is CASSLAGTAMNTEAFF. As DNA, the CDR3 is TGCGCCAGCAGCTTGGCAGGAACAGCCATGAACACTGAAGCTTTCTTT.

The J gene is TRBJ1-1, the V gene TRBV5-1; TRBD1 aligns across 7 bases. The CDR3 length is 13 residues. Germline CDR1 SGHRS, CDR2 YFSETQ. V gave up 4 bases and J gave up 10 bases; unmatched junction bases: 10. CDR3 amino acids: CASSPEPDRRAFF. The CDR3 region has the DNA TGCGCCAGCAGCCCGGAACCGGACAGGAGAGCTTTCTTT.

CDR3 nucleotides: TGTGCCAGCAAGCCCCTTGACAACTATAATTCACCCCTCCACTTT. Translated, it gives CASKPLDNYNSPLHF. The rearrangement joins TRBV19 to TRBJ1-6; no reliable D call. Germline CDR1 and CDR2: LNHDA and SQIVND (reference sequence). The V end lost 9 bases, the J end lost 3 bases, and 15 bases lay between the germline ends. The CDR3 is made up of 15 amino acids.

The V gene is TRBV5-1, the J gene TRBJ1-1, with D unclear. V gave up 0 bases and J gave up 1 base, with 13 bases separating them. This CDR3 region has 16 residues. Germline V gives CDR1 SGHRS, CDR2 YFSETQ. CDR3 sequence: CASSLAVVGPNTEAFF. CDR3 in DNA: TGCGCCAGCAGCTTGGCCGTAGTGGGCCCGAACACTGAAGCTTTCTTT.

The rearrangement joins TRBV9 to TRBJ1-2, with D unclear. Germline lookup yields CDR1 SGDLS and CDR2 YYNGEE. The CDR3 is 12 amino acids. Between the trimmed V and J ends, which lost 4 bases and 6 bases, there was a span of 10 bases. Here the CDR3 DNA reads TGTGCCAGCAGCTCGACATCGGATGGCTACACCTTC. This translates into CASSSTSDGYTF.

The CDR3 DNA follows: TGTGCCAGCAGGCCCGCTCGGACAGGGAGGCAAGAAAAACTGTTTTTT. Translation: CASRPARTGRQEKLFF. The chain links TRBV28 to TRBJ1-4; 8 nucleotides match TRBD1. From germline, CDR1 is MDHEN and CDR2 SYDVKM. V shed 6 bases and J 8 bases; nucleotides not matched to a gene: 14. The CDR3 has 16 residues.

In DNA form, the CDR3 reads TGCGCCAGGGGACAGGGGGAGAGCACTGAAGCTTTCTTT. It translates to CARGQGESTEAFF. This rearrangement joins TRBV23-1 to TRBJ1-1, with TRBD1 matching over 11 bases. TRBV23-1 is assigned to the ORF class and has an uncertain function. The ends lost 9 bases at V and 4 bases at J; junction bases unmatched: 4. The CDR3 is 13 residues long.